This record concerns one TCR beta chain sequence. The record originates from a study of blood T cell repertoires in COVID-19. Only in-frame clones appear in the TCRdb table, and some are missing; sequencing was by immunoSEQ multiplex PCR. Here the sample spans over 110,000 clones, around 80% being singletons. Looked up from germline, CDR1 is LNHDA and CDR2 is SQIVND (reference sequence). The CDR3 is 15 residues long. The V and J ends lost 4 bases and 9 bases, in that order; junction bases with no gene match: 11. The rearrangement uses TRBV19 and TRBJ1-5, with 8 bases aligning to TRBD1. The TCR originated in a man aged 55 to 70 with acute or convalescent COVID-19. Input material: peripheral blood. CDR3 loop: CASSTMRRQGPPQHF. CDR3 in DNA: TGTGCCAGTAGTACGATGCGACGACAGGGGCCGCCCCAGCATTTT.